What follows are 6 T cell receptor beta chains derived from one specimen sequenced in a study of T cell responses to AZD1222 COVID-19 vaccine. The assay was immunoSEQ multiplex PCR, and TCRdb's table has in-frame clones only and misses some. Here the sample spans fewer than 150,000 clones, 80% to 95% being singletons. Specimen: peripheral blood, collected on day 0 of AZD1222 vaccination. The source of these receptors is an adult in good health.

This sequence joins TRBV19 and TRBJ1-4; the D is unclear. Germline V gene sequence: CDR1 LNHDA, CDR2 SQIVND (reference sequence). Deletions cut 1 base from V and 0 bases from J, with 9 bases between. The CDR3 spans 16 residues. The CDR3, as DNA: TGTGCCAGTAGTATAGGGCCCCGCGCAACTAATGAAAAACTGTTTTTT. Translated: CASSIGPRATNEKLFF.

With regard to this clone: The identical CDR3 is also encoded by other nucleotide sequences in the sample. The genes are TRBV7-2 and TRBJ1-1; no clear D gene. The CDR3 runs to 13 residues. Trimming cost V 3 bases and J 1 base, with 6 bases left between them. From germline, CDR1 is SGHTA and CDR2 FQGNSA. The DNA for the CDR3 is TGTGCCAGCAGCTTTACAGAGAACACTGAAGCTTTCTTT. It specifies CASSFTENTEAFF.

The rearrangement uses TRBV7-9 and TRBJ1-6; D is possibly TRBD1 (5 bases). The V gene lost 0 bases and the J gene lost 7 bases, with 7 bases spanning the gap. Germline lookup yields CDR1 SEHNR and CDR2 FQNEAQ (reference sequence). This CDR3 is 14 amino acids long. CDR3 amino acids: CASSLAGVNSPLHF. The CDR3 region has the DNA TGTGCCAGCAGCTTAGCAGGGGTAAATTCACCCCTCCACTTT.

The CDR3 loop reads CASSHGASGYTF. In nucleotides, the CDR3 is TGCGCCAGCAGTCACGGGGCTAGCGGCTACACCTTC. The chain combines TRBV23-1 with TRBJ1-2; weak D call: TRBD1 (5 bases). TRBV23-1 carries the ORF label, with uncertain function. V gave up 3 bases and J gave up 8 bases, with 10 bases separating them. The CDR3 covers 12 residues.

The gene calls are TRBV6-5 and TRBJ2-1, with D maybe TRBD2 (5 bases). The germline V and J ends were trimmed by 4 bases and 8 bases, with 15 bases remaining between them. The CDR3 spans 14 residues. In germline, CDR1 is MNHEY, CDR2 SVGAGI. This CDR3 is CASSSPDQRHEQFF. The CDR3 bases are TGTGCCAGCAGTTCTCCTGACCAGCGGCATGAGCAGTTCTTC.

J is TRBJ2-7 and V is TRBV19, with 8 bases aligning to TRBD2. From germline, CDR1 is LNHDA and CDR2 SQIVND (reference sequence). The CDR3 runs to 13 residues. The V segment lost 6 bases and the J segment 1 base; nucleotides outside the gene matches: 2. Here the CDR3 reads CASRERGSYEQYF. The CDR3 DNA reads as TGTGCCAGTAGGGAGCGGGGGTCCTACGAGCAGTACTTC.